A single sample is the source of the 16 T cell receptor beta chains below, sequenced in a study of cytomegalovirus exposure and HLA in healthy donors (TCRdb year 2017). Library generation was performed with the immunoSEQ multiplex PCR assay. The multiplex PCR relied on a mix of 60 forward primers for TCR Vbeta segments and 13 reverse primers for TCR Jbeta segments. TCRdb provides this immuneACCESS table in a form limited to in-frame rearrangements. Some clones are lacking; in checked studies, under half of them reflect an unresolved V gene, and why the rest are absent is not known. The sample table gives approximately 110,000 clones. The top ten hold approximately 0.93% of the sample. Sequenced sample: PBMCs. These receptors were collected from a man between 18 and 29 years old in good health and CMV-seronegative.

The chain uses TRBV7-9 and TRBJ2-5; D gene unclear. Germline loops: CDR1 SEHNR, CDR2 FQNEAQ (reference sequence). Trimming stripped 5 bases from V and 2 bases from J, with 3 bases between. This CDR3 is built from 11 residues. CDR3 protein: CASSLQETQYF. CDR3 coding DNA: TGTGCCAGCAGCCTTCAAGAGACCCAGTACTTC.

The chain carries TRBV12-5 and TRBJ1-5; the D gene is possibly TRBD1 (5 bases). The V gene lost 1 base and the J gene lost 4 bases, with 8 bases spanning the gap. This CDR3 contains 14 residues. Germline lookup yields CDR1 LGHNT and CDR2 FRNRAP. Here the CDR3 DNA reads TGTGCTAGTGGTTTGGGACGGGGGAATCAGCCCCAGCATTTT. Its translation is CASGLGRGNQPQHF.

This chain links TRBV20-1 with TRBJ1-1, with unresolved D. The CDR3 runs to 11 residues. From germline, CDR1 is DFQATT and CDR2 SNEGSKA (reference sequence). V dropped 3 bases and J dropped 2 bases, with 4 bases sitting between them. For the CDR3, the DNA is TGCAGTGCTAGGTTAAACACTGAAGCTTTCTTT. It specifies CSARLNTEAFF.

This chain uses TRBV4-1 with TRBJ1-4; D perhaps matches TRBD1 (5 bases). This CDR3 region has 15 residues. V shed 1 base and J shed 4 bases, with 10 bases lying between them. Germline-derived CDR1 and CDR2 are MGHRA and YSYEKL. CDR3 coding DNA: TGCGCCAGCAGCCAAGCGGGACTGCGTAATGAAAAACTGTTTTTT. This sequence encodes CASSQAGLRNEKLFF.

The V call is TRBV5-1, the J call TRBJ2-2; 7 nucleotides align to TRBD2. The germline CDR1 and CDR2 sequences are SGHRS and YFSETQ. The trim removed 0 bases at V and 6 bases at J, leaving 11 bases unmatched. The CDR3 has 17 amino acids. CDR3 coding DNA: TGCGCCAGCAGCTTGGCCATTACGGGAGGATCGCCCGGGGAGCTGTTTTTT. As protein: CASSLAITGGSPGELFF. Full variable domain (rest looked up from reference TRBV5-1 and TRBJ2-2): KAGVTQTPRYLIKTRGQQVTLSCSPISGHRSVSWYQQTPGQGLQFLFEYFSETQRNKGNFPGRFSGRQFSNSRSEMNVSTLELGDSALYLCASSLAITGGSPGELFFGEGSRLTVL.

V gene TRBV19 combines with J gene TRBJ1-5; D is unresolved. Trimming took 4 bases from V and 0 from J, leaving 7 bases between them. Germline-derived CDR1 and CDR2 are LNHDA and SQIVND (reference sequence). This CDR3 is 14 amino acids long. The CDR3 region has the DNA TGTGCCAGTAGTAGTGAACATAGCAATCAGCCCCAGCATTTT. This encodes CASSSEHSNQPQHF.

The chain employs TRBV5-5 and TRBJ2-7; D is ambiguous. The CDR3 length is 12 residues. Germline V gene data show CDR1 as SGHKS and CDR2 as YYEKEE (reference sequence). V was shortened by 4 bases and J by 7 bases, with 12 bases between the two germline ends. The CDR3 region is CASSLRPGEQYF. The CDR3 region has the DNA TGTGCCAGCAGCCTCAGACCGGGTGAGCAGTACTTC.

Here the CDR3 reads CASSPEVGNTEAFF. CDR3 nucleotide sequence: TGTGCCAGCTCACCCGAGGTAGGGAACACTGAAGCTTTCTTT. The chain has TRBV18 and TRBJ1-1; D unclear. Germline V lookup: CDR1 KGHSH, CDR2 LQKENI. CDR3 length: 14 amino acids. Trimming shortened V by 3 bases and J by 1 base, and 9 bases separated the two germline ends.

J is TRBJ2-2 and V is TRBV9; the D gene is possibly TRBD1 (5 bases). The CDR3 totals 15 residues. The V gene lost 3 bases and the J gene lost 4 bases, with 13 bases spanning the gap. Germline V lookup: CDR1 SGDLS, CDR2 YYNGEE. CDR3 amino acids: CASSGWGRSTGELFF. The CDR3 DNA is TGTGCCAGCAGCGGATGGGGCAGATCCACCGGGGAGCTGTTTTTT.

V usage is TRBV18 and J usage is TRBJ2-5, with D tentatively TRBD2 (5 bases). The J call may be incorrect, as the DNA end agrees better with TRBJ2-7. CDR1 and CDR2 (germline): KGHSH, LQKENI. The CDR3 sequence is 15 residues long. The CDR3 DNA follows: TGTGCCAGCTCGAGGACTTCTGCACAACGCTACGAGCAGTACTTC. Translation: CASSRTSAQRYEQYF.

V usage is TRBV5-1 and J usage is TRBJ1-1; maybe TRBD1 (5 bases). CDR3 length equals 15 residues. Germline CDR1 is SGHRS and CDR2 is YFSETQ. Trimming removed 3 bases at V and 1 base at J, with 13 bases between. The CDR3, as DNA: TGCGCCAGCAGCTCCCGACAGACAGAGAACACTGAAGCTTTCTTT. It specifies CASSSRQTENTEAFF.

The chain recombines TRBV19 with TRBJ1-1; the D is unclear. The CDR3 is 16 amino acids. Trimming took off 1 base at V and 0 bases at J, with 12 bases between the two ends. Germline V gives CDR1 LNHDA, CDR2 SQIVND (reference sequence). CDR3 sequence: CASSIAFGRMNTEAFF. CDR3 nucleotides: TGTGCCAGTAGTATAGCCTTCGGCAGGATGAACACTGAAGCTTTCTTT. Using reference TRBV19 and TRBJ1-1 for the parts outside the CDR3, the full variable domain is DGGITQSPKYLFRKEGQNVTLSCEQNLNHDAMYWYRQDPGQGLRLIYYSQIVNDFQKGDIAEGYSVSREKKESFPLTVTSAQKNPTAFYLCASSIAFGRMNTEAFFGQGTRLTVV.

The J gene is TRBJ2-5, the V gene TRBV11-3, with unresolved D. CDR1 is SGHNT and CDR2 is YENEEA in the germline V gene. The V end was cut by 4 bases, the J end by 1 base, with 7 bases between. The CDR3 totals 13 residues. CDR3 nucleotides: TGTGCCAGCAGCTCCCGGGTCCAAGAGACCCAGTACTTC. Encoded protein: CASSSRVQETQYF.

This sequence joins TRBV14 and TRBJ1-2; a possible D gene is TRBD1 (5 bases). Per the germline V gene, CDR1 is SGHDN and CDR2 is FVKESK. The CDR3 loop spans 14 amino acids. Between the trimmed V and J ends, which lost 1 base and 8 bases, there was a span of 14 bases. The CDR3 DNA is TGTGCCAGCAGCCAAGGCTCTGGGACTAGCGGCTACACCTTC. This gives the protein CASSQGSGTSGYTF.

The chain uses TRBV10-1 and TRBJ1-1, with D unresolved. V lost 6 bases to trimming and J lost 8 bases, with 10 bases between them. Germline V lookup: CDR1 WNHNN, CDR2 SYGVQD (reference sequence). CDR3 length equals 11 residues. CDR3 in amino acids: CASSGVKEAFF. The CDR3 DNA sequence: TGCGCCAGCAGCGGGGTTAAAGAAGCTTTCTTT.

The chain recombines TRBV30 with TRBJ2-7; D uncertain. Germline V lookup: CDR1 GTSNPN, CDR2 SVGIG (reference sequence). Trimming removed 0 bases at V and 8 bases at J, with 8 bases between. This CDR3 spans 11 amino acids. The CDR3 protein is CAWSVVDKQYF. The CDR3 DNA is TGTGCCTGGAGTGTCGTAGACAAGCAGTACTTC.